These 21 T cell receptor beta chains were sequenced from one sample in a study of OX40 agonist ivuxolimab in advanced cancers. Assay: immunoSEQ multiplex PCR; the TCRdb copy retains only in-frame clones and omits some. Altogether 90,000 or so clones are present, 80% to 90% being singletons, with the ten largest covering 0.33%. Sequenced here: CD4+ or CD8+ T cells sorted from blood, sampled in a trial of the OX40 agonist ivuxolimab. The receptors here all came from an adult with an advanced solid tumor such as melanoma, head and neck, liver or kidney cancer.

This clone was seen once. The genes are TRBV7-2 and TRBJ1-6, with TRBD1 as a possible D gene (5 bases). The CDR3 extends over 16 amino acids. V lost 7 bases and J lost 7, with 20 bases in between. The germline V gene has CDR1 SGHTA and CDR2 FQGNSA. The CDR3 DNA reads as TGTGCCAGCAAGTTTCAGGGTATTGCGTCGAATTCACCCCTCCACTTT. It translates to CASKFQGIASNSPLHF.

This clone was detected once. The chain joins TRBV28 to TRBJ1-1, with D unclear. V was clipped by 5 bases and J by 1 base, with 11 bases between them. This CDR3 region has 14 residues. Germline CDR1 and CDR2: MDHEN and SYDVKM. This chain's CDR3 is CASSPRRANTEAFF. CDR3 DNA: TGTGCCAGCAGTCCACGGAGGGCGAACACTGAAGCTTTCTTT.

In DNA, the CDR3 is TGTGCCAGCTCACAGAATAATTCACCCCTCCACTTT. It translates to CASSQNNSPLHF. This chain links TRBV18 with TRBJ1-6, with D uncertain. V lost 4 bases and J lost 5, with 3 bases in between. Germline V gene data show CDR1 as KGHSH and CDR2 as LQKENI. This CDR3 is built from 12 residues.

The V gene is TRBV15, the J gene TRBJ1-2; D is unresolved. This CDR3 comprises 15 residues. V was pared by 1 base and J by 2 bases, with 11 bases between. CDR1 is LNHNV and CDR2 is YYDKDF in the germline V gene (reference sequence). The CDR3 nucleotides read TGTGCCACCAGCAGAGCTGTCGCCCTCAACTATGGCTACACCTTC. Translation: CATSRAVALNYGYTF.

This clone was picked up one time. The V and J genes are TRBV5-6 and TRBJ2-3; D perhaps matches TRBD2 (6 bases). Trimming took off 5 bases at V and 6 bases at J, with 19 bases between the two ends. Germline V lookup: CDR1 SGHDT, CDR2 YYEEEE. The CDR3 contains 15 residues. The CDR3: CASSPSGLSVDTQYF. The CDR3 DNA sequence: TGTGCCAGCAGTCCGTCAGGACTATCAGTGGATACGCAGTATTTT.

The J gene is TRBJ1-2, the V gene TRBV5-5; the D gene is possibly TRBD1 (5 bases). The CDR3 runs 14 residues. Trimming pared 4 bases from V and 4 bases from J, leaving 14 bases between. The V gene's germline CDR1 is SGHKS and CDR2 YYEKEE (reference sequence). The CDR3 protein is CASSASTGAYGYTF. The CDR3 DNA is TGTGCCAGCAGCGCCTCCACAGGAGCCTATGGCTACACCTTC.

The rearrangement links TRBV6-5 to TRBJ2-3, with no clear D. V lost 0 bases and J 6 bases, leaving 13 bases between the germline ends. The germline V gene has CDR1 MNHEY and CDR2 SVGAGI. CDR3 length equals 15 residues. The CDR3 is CASSYSTRARDTQYF. CDR3 sequence (DNA): TGTGCCAGCAGTTACTCGACCCGCGCCAGGGATACGCAGTATTTT.

This rearrangement joins TRBV6-1 to TRBJ1-5; D gene unclear. The CDR3 is made up of 15 amino acids. Per the germline V gene, CDR1 is MNHNS and CDR2 is SASEGT. V lost 1 base and J 4 bases, leaving 11 bases between the germline ends. CDR3 DNA sequence: TGTGCCAGCAGTGAAGTCGGGTCACGTAATCAGCCCCAGCATTTT. This sequence encodes CASSEVGSRNQPQHF.

The chain combines TRBV7-9 with TRBJ2-5; D is unclear. CDR1 SEHNR and CDR2 FQNEAQ come from the germline V gene (reference sequence). The CDR3 contains 12 residues. V shed 1 base and J shed 7 bases, with 7 bases lying between them. DNA of the CDR3: TGTGCCAGCAGCTTAGAAGCCGGGACCCAGTACTTC. It specifies CASSLEAGTQYF.

This chain uses TRBV6-1 with TRBJ1-1; D is possibly TRBD1 (5 bases). The V gene lost 6 bases and the J gene lost 0 bases, with 5 bases spanning the gap. The V gene's germline CDR1 is MNHNS and CDR2 SASEGT. CDR3 length: 12 amino acids. The CDR3 here is CASRTVNTEAFF. CDR3 bases: TGTGCCAGCAGGACAGTGAACACTGAAGCTTTCTTT.

This chain links TRBV4-3 with TRBJ2-3, with D perhaps matching TRBD2 (6 bases). CDR3 length: 15 residues. Per the germline V gene, CDR1 is LGHNA and CDR2 is YSLEER. V gave up 6 bases and J gave up 2 bases, with 15 bases separating them. CDR3 protein: CASRPTSGHTDTQYF. CDR3 nucleotide sequence: TGCGCCAGCAGGCCCACGAGCGGGCACACAGATACGCAGTATTTT.

CDR3 in DNA: TGCGCCAGCAGCTTAAGTAGCGGGGGCTCCTACAATGAGCAGTTCTTC. Amino acids: CASSLSSGGSYNEQFF. This sequence joins TRBV4-3 and TRBJ2-1, with 9 bases identical to TRBD2. CDR3 length equals 16 residues. CDR1 and CDR2 (germline): LGHNA, YSLEER. Trimming cost V 5 bases and J 0 bases; bases outside gene matches: 5.

This chain links TRBV18 with TRBJ2-5; tentatively, D is TRBD1 (6 bases). In germline, CDR1 is KGHSH, CDR2 LQKENI. The CDR3 is 15 residues long. Trimming removed 3 bases at V and 4 bases at J, with 15 bases between. In DNA, the CDR3 is TGTGCCAGCTCACCGATCGGGACACCCCGAGAGACCCAGTACTTC. It translates to CASSPIGTPRETQYF.

The chain joins TRBV7-2 to TRBJ1-1, with D unresolved. CDR3 length equals 14 residues. Trimming left V 5 bases short and J 1 base short, with 11 bases between. The germline V gene has CDR1 SGHTA and CDR2 FQGNSA. CDR3 DNA sequence: TGTGCCAGCAGCCCCATCCCGGAGAACACTGAAGCTTTCTTT. This translates into CASSPIPENTEAFF.

The rearrangement uses TRBV4-1 and TRBJ2-1; the match to TRBD2 covers 15 bases. V was clipped by 0 bases and J by 15 bases; unmatched bases: 3. This CDR3 is 14 amino acids long. Per germline, CDR1 MGHRA and CDR2 YSYEKL. The CDR3 sequence is CASSQEGLAGGRFF. The CDR3 DNA reads TGCGCCAGCAGCCAAGAGGGACTAGCGGGAGGCCGGTTCTTC.

In DNA form, the CDR3 reads TGTGCCAGCAGTTCCACCCACAGGACAGGGCTGAGCTACACCTTC. Translating gives CASSSTHRTGLSYTF. The V call is TRBV28, the J call TRBJ1-2, with 8 bases aligning to TRBD1. Looked up from germline, CDR1 is MDHEN and CDR2 is SYDVKM. The CDR3 contains 15 residues. V lost 4 bases and J lost 9; bases outside the gene matches: 13.

This rearrangement joins TRBV18 to TRBJ1-1; unclear D gene. V lost 4 bases to trimming and J lost 9 bases, with 9 bases between them. This CDR3 is built from 11 residues. Germline assignment: CDR1 KGHSH and CDR2 LQKENI. The CDR3 nucleotides are TGTGCCAGCTCACGACAACAGCAAGCTTTCTTT. As protein: CASSRQQQAFF.

The rearrangement links TRBV11-1 to TRBJ2-7; tentatively, D is TRBD1 (6 bases). CDR1 and CDR2 (germline): SGHAT, FQDESV (reference sequence). This CDR3 is built from 13 residues. The ends were cut back, 6 bases at V and 2 bases at J, with 11 bases in the middle. The chain's CDR3 is CASSPTGPYEQYF. Written as DNA, the CDR3 is TGTGCCAGCAGTCCCACAGGGCCCTACGAGCAGTACTTC.

J is TRBJ1-1 and V is TRBV29-1; 7 bases align to TRBD1. J was trimmed by 0 bases and V by 7 bases; bases with no gene match: 5. Germline V gene lookup returns CDR1 SQVTM and CDR2 ANQGSEA. This CDR3 has 13 amino acids. For the CDR3, the DNA is TGCAGCGCCCGGACAGGTATGAACACTGAAGCTTTCTTT. Encoded protein: CSARTGMNTEAFF.

CDR3 region: CASTPPGGNTEAFF. The CDR3 DNA is TGTGCCAGCACCCCCCCGGGAGGGAACACTGAAGCTTTCTTT. This sequence joins TRBV6-5 and TRBJ1-1; D gene ambiguous. The V end lost 7 bases, the J end lost 1 base, and 13 bases lay between the germline ends. Looked up from germline, CDR1 is MNHEY and CDR2 is SVGAGI. The CDR3 length is 14 residues.

On this clone itself: A read error may produce the germline difference seen at one junction end. This chain joins TRBV7-2 and TRBJ1-1; perhaps TRBD1 as D (5 bases). CDR1 SGHTA and CDR2 FQGNSA come from the germline V gene. The length of the CDR3 is 13 residues. The CDR3 coding sequence is TGTGCCAGCAGCTCACACAGGAACGCTGAAGCTTTCTTT. This translates into CASSSHRNAEAFF.